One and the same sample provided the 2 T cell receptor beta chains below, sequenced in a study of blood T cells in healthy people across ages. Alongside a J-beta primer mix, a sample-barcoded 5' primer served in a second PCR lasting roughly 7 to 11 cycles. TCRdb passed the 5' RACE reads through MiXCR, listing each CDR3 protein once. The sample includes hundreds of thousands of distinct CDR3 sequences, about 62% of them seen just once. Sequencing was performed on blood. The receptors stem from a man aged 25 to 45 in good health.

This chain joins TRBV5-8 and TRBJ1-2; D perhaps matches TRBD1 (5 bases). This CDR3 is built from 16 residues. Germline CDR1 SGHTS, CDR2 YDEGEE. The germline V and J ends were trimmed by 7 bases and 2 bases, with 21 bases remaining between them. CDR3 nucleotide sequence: TGTGCCAGCTTACTTGGGGCAGCTATCCGGAACTATGGCTACACCTTC. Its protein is CASLLGAAIRNYGYTF.

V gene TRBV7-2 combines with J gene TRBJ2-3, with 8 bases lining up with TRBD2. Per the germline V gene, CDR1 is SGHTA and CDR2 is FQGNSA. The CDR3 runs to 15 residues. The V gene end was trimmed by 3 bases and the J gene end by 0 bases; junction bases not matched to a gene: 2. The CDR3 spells CASSFGGRSTDTQYF. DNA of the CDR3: TGTGCCAGCAGCTTTGGCGGGAGGAGCACAGATACGCAGTATTTT.